This T cell receptor beta chain was sequenced for a study of shared clonotypes between healthy human individuals. Turning to the study itself: Each donor had three CD4 naive, three CD4 memory, two CD8 naive and one CD8 memory plate. Findings and caveats of the study: Naive CD4 clonotypes overlapped across several donors at around 4.7%. Naive subsets generally exceeded memory subsets in estimated richness.

With respect to this clone: No antigen is known for it.

CDR3 length equals 13 residues. V was clipped by 7 bases and J by 4 bases, with 13 bases between them. Germline V gene data show CDR1 as SNHLY and CDR2 as FYNNEI. Every subset's genomic DNA went evenly onto several immunoSEQ plates. Sequenced by immunoSEQ multiplex PCR; TCRdb stores in-frame clones only, minus some. Of roughly 2.6 million clones listed, around 94% are singletons. The material sequenced was naive CD4+ T cells sorted from blood. Documented subset: CD45RA+ positively selected. The chain joins TRBV2 to TRBJ1-1; D remains unclear. This clonotype was sampled from a man between 18 and 35 years old in good health. CDR3 loop: CASTDWGSTEAFF. The CDR3 DNA reads TGTGCCAGCACCGACTGGGGTAGCACTGAAGCTTTCTTT.